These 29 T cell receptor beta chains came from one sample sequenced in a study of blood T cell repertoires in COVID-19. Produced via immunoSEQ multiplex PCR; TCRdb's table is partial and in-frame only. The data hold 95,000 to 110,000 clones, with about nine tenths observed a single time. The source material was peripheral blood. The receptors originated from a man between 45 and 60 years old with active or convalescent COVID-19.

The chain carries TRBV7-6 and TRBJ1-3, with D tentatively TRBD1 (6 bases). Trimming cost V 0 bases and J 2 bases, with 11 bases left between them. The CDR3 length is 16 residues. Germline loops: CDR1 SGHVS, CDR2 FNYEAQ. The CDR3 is CASSLAAGETGNTIYF. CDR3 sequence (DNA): TGTGCCAGCAGCTTAGCGGCAGGGGAAACTGGAAACACCATATATTTT.

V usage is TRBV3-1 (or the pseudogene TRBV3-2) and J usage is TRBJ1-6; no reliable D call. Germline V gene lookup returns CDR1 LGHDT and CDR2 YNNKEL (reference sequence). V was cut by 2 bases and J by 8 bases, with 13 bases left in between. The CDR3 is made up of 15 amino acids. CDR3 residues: CASSQISAGDSPLHF. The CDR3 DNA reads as TGTGCCAGCAGCCAAATTTCCGCAGGCGATTCACCCCTCCACTTT.

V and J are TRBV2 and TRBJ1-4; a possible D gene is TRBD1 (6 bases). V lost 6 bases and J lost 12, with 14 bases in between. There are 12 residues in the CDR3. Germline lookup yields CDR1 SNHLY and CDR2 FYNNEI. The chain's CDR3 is CASRRDTRELFF. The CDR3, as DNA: TGTGCCAGCAGACGGGACACAAGGGAACTGTTTTTT.

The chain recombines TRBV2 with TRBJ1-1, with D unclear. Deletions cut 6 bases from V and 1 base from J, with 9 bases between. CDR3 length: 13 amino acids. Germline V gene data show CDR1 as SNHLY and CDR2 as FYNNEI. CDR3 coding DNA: TGTGCCAGCAGGGGGAGACGGAACACTGAAGCTTTCTTT. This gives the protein CASRGRRNTEAFF.

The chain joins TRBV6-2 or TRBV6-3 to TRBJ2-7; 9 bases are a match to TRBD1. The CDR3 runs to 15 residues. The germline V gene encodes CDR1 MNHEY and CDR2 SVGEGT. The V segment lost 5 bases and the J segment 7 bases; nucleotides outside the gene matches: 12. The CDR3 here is CASSHPRTGVWEQYF. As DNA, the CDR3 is TGTGCCAGCAGTCATCCAAGGACAGGGGTATGGGAGCAGTACTTC.

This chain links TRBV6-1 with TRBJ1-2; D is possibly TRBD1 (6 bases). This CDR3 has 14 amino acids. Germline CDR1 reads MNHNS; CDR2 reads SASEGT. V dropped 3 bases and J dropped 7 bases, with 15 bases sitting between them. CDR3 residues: CASSDRPGDGGYTF. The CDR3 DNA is TGTGCCAGCAGTGATCGTCCAGGGGACGGTGGCTACACCTTC.

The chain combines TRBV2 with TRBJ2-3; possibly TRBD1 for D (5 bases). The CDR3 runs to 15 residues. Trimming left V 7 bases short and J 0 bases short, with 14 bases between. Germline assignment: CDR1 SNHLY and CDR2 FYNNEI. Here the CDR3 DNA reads TGTGCCAGCACCTTAAGGGGAATTAGCACAGATACGCAGTATTTT. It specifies CASTLRGISTDTQYF. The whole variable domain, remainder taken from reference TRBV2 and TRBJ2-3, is EPEVTQTPSHQVTQMGQEVILRCVPISNHLYFYWYRQILGQKVEFLVSFYNNEISEKSEIFDDQFSVERPDGSNFTLKIRSTKLEDSAMYFCASTLRGISTDTQYFGPGTRLTVL.

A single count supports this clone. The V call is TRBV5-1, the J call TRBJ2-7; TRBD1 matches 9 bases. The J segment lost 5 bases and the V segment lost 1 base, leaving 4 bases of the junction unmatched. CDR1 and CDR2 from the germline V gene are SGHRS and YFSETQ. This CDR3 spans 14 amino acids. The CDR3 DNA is TGCGCCAGCAGCTTGACAGGGGGCAGGAACGAGCAGTACTTC. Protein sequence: CASSLTGGRNEQYF.

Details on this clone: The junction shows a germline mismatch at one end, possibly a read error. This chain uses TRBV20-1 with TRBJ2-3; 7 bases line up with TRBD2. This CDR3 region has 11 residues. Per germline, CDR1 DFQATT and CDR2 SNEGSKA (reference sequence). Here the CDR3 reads CSARDAGRPHF. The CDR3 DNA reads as TGCAGTGCTAGAGATGCCGGGAGGCCCCATTTT.

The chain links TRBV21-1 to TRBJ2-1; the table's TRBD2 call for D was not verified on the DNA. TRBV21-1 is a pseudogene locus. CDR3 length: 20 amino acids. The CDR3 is CASSKDAGLAGGGPYNEQFF. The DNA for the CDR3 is TGTGCCAGCAGCAAAGATGCGGGACTAGCGGGAGGAGGCCCCTACAATGAGCAGTTCTTC.

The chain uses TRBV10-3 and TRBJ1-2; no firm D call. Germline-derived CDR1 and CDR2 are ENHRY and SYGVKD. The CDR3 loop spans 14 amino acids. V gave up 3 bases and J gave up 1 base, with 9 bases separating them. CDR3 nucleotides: TGTGCCATCAGTGATGGCAGTGTTAACTATGGCTACACCTTC. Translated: CAISDGSVNYGYTF.

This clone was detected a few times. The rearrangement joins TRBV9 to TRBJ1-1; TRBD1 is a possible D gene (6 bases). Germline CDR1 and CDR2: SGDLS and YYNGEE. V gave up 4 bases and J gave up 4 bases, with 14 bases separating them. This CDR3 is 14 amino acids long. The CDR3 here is CASSKGDLGTEAFF. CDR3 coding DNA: TGTGCCAGCAGCAAGGGGGACCTGGGCACTGAAGCTTTCTTT.

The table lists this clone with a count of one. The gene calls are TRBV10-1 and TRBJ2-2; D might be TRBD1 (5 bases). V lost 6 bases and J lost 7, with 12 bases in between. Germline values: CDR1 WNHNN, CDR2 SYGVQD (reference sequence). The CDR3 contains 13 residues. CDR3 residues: CASSVQDGGELFF. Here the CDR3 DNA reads TGCGCCAGCAGCGTACAGGACGGCGGGGAGCTGTTTTTT.

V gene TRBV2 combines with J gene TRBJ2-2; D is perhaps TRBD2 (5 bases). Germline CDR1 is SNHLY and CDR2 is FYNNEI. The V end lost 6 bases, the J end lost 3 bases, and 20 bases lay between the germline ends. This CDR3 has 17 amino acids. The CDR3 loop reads CASREQPERKHTGELFF. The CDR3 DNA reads TGTGCCAGCAGGGAACAGCCGGAGCGGAAACACACCGGGGAGCTGTTTTTT.

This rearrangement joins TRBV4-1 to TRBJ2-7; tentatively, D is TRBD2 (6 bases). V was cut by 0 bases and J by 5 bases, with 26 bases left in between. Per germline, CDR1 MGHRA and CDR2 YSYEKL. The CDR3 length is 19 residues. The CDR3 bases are TGCGCCAGCAGCCAAGATCCTATGATCTACCGGGAGAAAGCACACGAGCAGTACTTC. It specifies CASSQDPMIYREKAHEQYF.

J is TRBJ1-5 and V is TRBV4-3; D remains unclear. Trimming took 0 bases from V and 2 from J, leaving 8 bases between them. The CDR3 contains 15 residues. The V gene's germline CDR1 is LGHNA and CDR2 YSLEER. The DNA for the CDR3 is TGCGCCAGCAGCCAAGACATGCAGGGCAATCAGCCCCAGCATTTT. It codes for CASSQDMQGNQPQHF.

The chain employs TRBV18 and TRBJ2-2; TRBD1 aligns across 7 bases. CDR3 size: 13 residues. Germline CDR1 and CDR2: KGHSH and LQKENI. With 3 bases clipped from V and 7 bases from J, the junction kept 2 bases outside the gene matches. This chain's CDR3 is CASSPTGNGELFF. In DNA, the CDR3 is TGTGCCAGCTCACCGACAGGGAACGGGGAGCTGTTTTTT.

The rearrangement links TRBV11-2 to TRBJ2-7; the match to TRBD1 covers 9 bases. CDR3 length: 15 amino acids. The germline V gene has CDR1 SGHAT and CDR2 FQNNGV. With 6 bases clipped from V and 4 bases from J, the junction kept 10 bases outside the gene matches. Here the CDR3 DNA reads TGTGCCAGCAGTTGGAAAGGGACAGGGTGGTACGAGCAGTACTTC. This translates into CASSWKGTGWYEQYF.

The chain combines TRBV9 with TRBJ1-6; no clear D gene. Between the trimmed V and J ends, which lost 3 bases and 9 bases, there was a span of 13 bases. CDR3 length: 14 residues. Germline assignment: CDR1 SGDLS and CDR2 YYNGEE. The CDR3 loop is CASSGLDGGSPLHF. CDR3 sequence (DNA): TGTGCCAGCAGCGGTTTAGATGGTGGTTCACCCCTCCACTTT.

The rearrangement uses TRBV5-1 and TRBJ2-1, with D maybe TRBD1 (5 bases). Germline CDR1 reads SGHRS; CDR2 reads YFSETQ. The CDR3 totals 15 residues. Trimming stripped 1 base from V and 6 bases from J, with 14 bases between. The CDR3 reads CASSLSQGVFNEQFF. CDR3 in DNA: TGCGCCAGCAGCTTGAGCCAGGGTGTGTTCAATGAGCAGTTCTTC.

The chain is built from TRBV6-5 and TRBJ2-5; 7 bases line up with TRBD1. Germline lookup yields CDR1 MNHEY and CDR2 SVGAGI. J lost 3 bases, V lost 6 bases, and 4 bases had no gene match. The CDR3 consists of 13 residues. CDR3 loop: CASSRDREETQYF. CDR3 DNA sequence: TGTGCCAGCAGCCGTGACAGGGAAGAGACCCAGTACTTC.

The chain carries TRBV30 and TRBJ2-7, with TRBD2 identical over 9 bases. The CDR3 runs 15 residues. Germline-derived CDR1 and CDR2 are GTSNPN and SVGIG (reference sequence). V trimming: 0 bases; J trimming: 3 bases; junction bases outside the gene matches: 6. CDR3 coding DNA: TGTGCCTGGAGTGTGGTTGGGCGGGAGGGCTACGAGCAGTACTTC. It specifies CAWSVVGREGYEQYF.

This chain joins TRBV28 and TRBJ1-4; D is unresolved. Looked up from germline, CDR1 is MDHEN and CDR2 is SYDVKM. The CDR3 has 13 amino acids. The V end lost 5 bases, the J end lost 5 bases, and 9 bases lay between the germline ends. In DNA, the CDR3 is TGTGCCAGCAGTAGAAACGAGAATGAAAAACTGTTTTTT. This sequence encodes CASSRNENEKLFF.

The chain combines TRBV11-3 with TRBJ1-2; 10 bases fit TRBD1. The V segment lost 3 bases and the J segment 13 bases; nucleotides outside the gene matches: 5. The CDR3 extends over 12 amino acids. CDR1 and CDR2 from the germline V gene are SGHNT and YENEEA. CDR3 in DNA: TGTGCCAGCAGCTTTGGACAGGGGGGTCTCACCTTC. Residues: CASSFGQGGLTF.

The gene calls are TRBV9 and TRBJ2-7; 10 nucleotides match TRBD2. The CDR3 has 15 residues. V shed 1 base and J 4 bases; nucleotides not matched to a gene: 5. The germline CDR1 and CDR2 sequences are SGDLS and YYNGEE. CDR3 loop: CASSVYETSGYEQYF. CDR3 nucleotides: TGTGCCAGCAGCGTATATGAGACTAGCGGGTACGAGCAGTACTTC.

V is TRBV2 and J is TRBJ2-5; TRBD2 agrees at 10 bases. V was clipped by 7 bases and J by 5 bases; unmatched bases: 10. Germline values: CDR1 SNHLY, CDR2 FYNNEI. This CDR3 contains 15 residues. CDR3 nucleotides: TGTGCCAGCAAACCTAGCGGGAGCCCCCGGGAGACCCAGTACTTC. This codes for CASKPSGSPRETQYF.

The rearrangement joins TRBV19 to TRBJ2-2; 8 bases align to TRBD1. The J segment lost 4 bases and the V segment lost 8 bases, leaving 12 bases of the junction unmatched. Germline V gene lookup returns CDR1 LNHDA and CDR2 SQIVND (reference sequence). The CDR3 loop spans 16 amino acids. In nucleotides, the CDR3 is TGTGCCAGTTCAACAACAGGGGGAGTGGGCACCGGGGAGCTGTTTTTT. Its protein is CASSTTGGVGTGELFF.

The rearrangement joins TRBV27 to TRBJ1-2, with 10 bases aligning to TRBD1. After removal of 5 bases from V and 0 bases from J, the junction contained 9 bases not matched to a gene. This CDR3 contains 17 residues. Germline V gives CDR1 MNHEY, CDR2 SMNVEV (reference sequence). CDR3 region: CASSPRTGGITNYGYTF. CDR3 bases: TGTGCCAGCAGTCCCCGGACAGGGGGGATCACTAACTATGGCTACACCTTC.

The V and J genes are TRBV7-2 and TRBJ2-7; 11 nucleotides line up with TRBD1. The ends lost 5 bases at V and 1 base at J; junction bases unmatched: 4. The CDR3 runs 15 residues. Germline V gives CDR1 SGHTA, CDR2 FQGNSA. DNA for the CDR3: TGTGCCAGCAGCCCCGGGACAGGGGGGTCCTACGAGCAGTACTTC. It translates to CASSPGTGGSYEQYF.